The text below deals with one TCR beta chain. The record originates from a study of T cells in Graves' hyperthyroidism and ophthalmopathy. The source material, RNA transcripts, was used to amplify TCR beta CDR3 regions. Carried out on the TCR CDR3, a first-round RT-PCR used the HTBI primer set. TCRdb processed the multiplex PCR reads anew with MiXCR; each CDR3 protein has one entry. Counted here are approximately 430,000 distinct CDR3 sequences, more than 15% occurring once; the ten biggest clones make up about 7.7%. The sequence derives from a woman in her late teens or twenties with Graves' hyperthyroidism. Sequencing was performed on blood.

The CDR3 bases are TGTGCCAGCAGTTTCGGCTCAGGGGAGACCCAGTACTTC. It codes for CASSFGSGETQYF. The chain has TRBV12-3 or TRBV12-4 and TRBJ2-5; TRBD1 might be the D (5 bases). This CDR3 has 13 amino acids. V lost 3 bases and J 5 bases, leaving 10 bases between the germline ends.